A selection of T cell receptor beta chains follows, all from one sample in a study of immune reconstitution after stem cell transplant in scleroderma. MiXCR, applied by TCRdb to the RT-PCR reads, yields one record per CDR3 protein. The data hold 970 or so distinct CDR3 sequences, with about a tenth observed a single time. This specimen was taken before or after autologous hematopoietic stem cell transplantation (not recorded which). Receptors originate from a male donor with systemic sclerosis. Each CDR3 is given with its conserved first and last residue. Each record gives: CDR3 protein, V gene, J gene, clone size. The size field is filled for only some rows; it gives once, few, many or a size class.

CDR3: CASSLLGQLTSRLDGYTF
V: TRBV12-3/TRBV12-4
J: TRBJ1-2
size: medium-sized

CDR3: CAWSPPPFGTSYEQYF
V: TRBV30
J: TRBJ2-7
size: large

CDR3: CASSPSSRDSSEKLFF
V: TRBV18
J: TRBJ1-4
size: medium-sized

CDR3: CASSLGAERDTQYF
V: TRBV5-1
J: TRBJ2-3
size: medium-sized

CDR3: CASSLERGAYNEQFF
V: TRBV27
J: TRBJ2-1
size: medium-sized

CDR3: CSAPGLASDTQYF
V: TRBV20-1
J: TRBJ2-3
size: .

CDR3: CSAVISGRSYEQYF
V: TRBV20-1
J: TRBJ2-7
size: medium-sized

CDR3: CASRTGTGAYEQYF
V: TRBV5-1
J: TRBJ2-7
size: medium-sized

CDR3: CSVVKWGSGHEQYF
V: TRBV29-1
J: TRBJ2-7
size: few

CDR3: CSAEPGQGADETQYF
V: TRBV20-1
J: TRBJ2-5
size: medium-sized

CDR3: CASTLASGAHYNEQFF
V: TRBV5-1
J: TRBJ2-1
size: .

CDR3: CASRPPGYREGYNEQFF
V: TRBV12-3/TRBV12-4
J: TRBJ2-1
size: medium-sized

CDR3: CSVSDSGGSGQPQHF
V: TRBV29-1
J: TRBJ1-5
size: medium-sized

CDR3: CAISDPLAGADNEQFF
V: TRBV10-3
J: TRBJ2-1
size: medium-sized

CDR3: CASSLGAGGLSTDTQYF
V: TRBV4-3
J: TRBJ2-3
size: few

CDR3: CASSQSQGNIWNEQYF
V: TRBV23-1
J: TRBJ2-7
size: medium-sized

CDR3: CSARKGNTEAFF
V: TRBV20-1
J: TRBJ1-1
size: medium-sized

CDR3: CASSSGEGSAEDDEQFF
V: TRBV12-3/TRBV12-4
J: TRBJ2-1
size: large

CDR3: CSAKGGSSGNTEAFF
V: TRBV20-1
J: TRBJ1-1
size: medium-sized

CDR3: CASSSGQGQTYNEQFF
V: TRBV5-1
J: TRBJ2-1
size: large

CDR3: CSARLAWNEQFF
V: TRBV20-1
J: TRBJ2-1
size: large

CDR3: CATSRAPLAGAFYEQYF
V: TRBV15
J: TRBJ2-7
size: medium-sized

CDR3: CASSPTTGNQETQYF
V: TRBV5-1
J: TRBJ2-5
size: medium-sized

CDR3: CASSSNRDNTGELFF
V: TRBV7-2
J: TRBJ2-2
size: few

CDR3: CASSLGQGETVEQYF
V: TRBV5-1
J: TRBJ2-7
size: medium-sized

CDR3: CASSEEGLYYNEQFF
V: TRBV2
J: TRBJ2-1
size: large

CDR3: CAISEGGGSGNQPQHF
V: TRBV10-3
J: TRBJ1-5
size: medium-sized

CDR3: CASSLSLAGITDTQYF
V: TRBV7-2
J: TRBJ2-3
size: medium-sized

CDR3: CAGSPLGDPQGYF
V: TRBV18
J: TRBJ2-3
size: few

CDR3: CAGSKGSGANVLTF
V: TRBV5-6
J: TRBJ2-6
size: .

CDR3: CASSEPVTGELFF
V: TRBV10-1
J: TRBJ2-2
size: large

CDR3: CSVEKYGGEDTQYF
V: TRBV29-1
J: TRBJ2-3
size: large

CDR3: CASSFSESTYEQYF
V: TRBV7-2
J: TRBJ2-7
size: medium-sized

CDR3: CSAREVAGATDTQYF
V: TRBV20-1
J: TRBJ2-3
size: large

CDR3: CASAETWTGGIDYGYTF
V: TRBV18
J: TRBJ1-2
size: .

CDR3: CASSLGLRGAKDEQFF
V: TRBV5-1
J: TRBJ2-1
size: medium-sized

CDR3: CASSLRGGGTEAFF
V: TRBV5-5
J: TRBJ1-1
size: large

CDR3: CATSRPGGYEQYF
V: TRBV15
J: TRBJ2-7
size: medium-sized

CDR3: CASSLPARPEQYF
V: TRBV5-4
J: TRBJ2-7
size: medium-sized

CDR3: CASSPEGQGAHYEQYF
V: TRBV18
J: TRBJ2-7
size: medium-sized

CDR3: CSARLAGAGTGYNEQFF
V: TRBV20-1
J: TRBJ2-1
size: medium-sized

CDR3: CASSERQGEETQYF
V: TRBV10-2
J: TRBJ2-5
size: .

CDR3: CASSPGTAGIDTQYF
V: TRBV5-1
J: TRBJ2-3
size: medium-sized

CDR3: CASSYPASGIYNEQFF
V: TRBV11-2
J: TRBJ2-1
size: medium-sized

CDR3: CASDTGIGTEAFF
V: TRBV19
J: TRBJ1-1
size: .